This T cell receptor beta chain was sequenced for a study of metastatic and nonmetastatic thyroid tumors. Looking at the study overall: Comparison of repertoires was carried out across blood and tumor or nodule tissue from malignant and benign thyroid patients. Findings and caveats of the study: It was reported that TCR beta diversity was significantly higher in malignant thyroid tumors than benign nodules, in blood and tumor.

Trimming took off 6 bases at V and 2 bases at J, with 14 bases between the two ends. The germline CDR1 and CDR2 sequences are LNHNV and YYDKDF (reference sequence). CDR3 length equals 15 residues. Thyroid surgery was performed in patients who had received no treatment beforehand. TCRdb reprocessed the PCR reads via MiXCR. This table holds about 13,000 clones, 20% to 25% found once. By share, this clone ranks as medium-sized. Its specificity is not known. Source material: blood. The origin of this receptor is a female donor with papillary thyroid cancer or a benign thyroid nodule (not recorded which). Some clones in this sample may be carry-over from other donors' samples. The chain is built from TRBV15 and TRBJ1-3; weak D call: TRBD1 (5 bases). This chain's CDR3 is CATRGGGVPGNTIYF. CDR3 nucleotide sequence: TGTGCCACCAGGGGGGGAGGGGTACCTGGAAACACCATATATTTT.